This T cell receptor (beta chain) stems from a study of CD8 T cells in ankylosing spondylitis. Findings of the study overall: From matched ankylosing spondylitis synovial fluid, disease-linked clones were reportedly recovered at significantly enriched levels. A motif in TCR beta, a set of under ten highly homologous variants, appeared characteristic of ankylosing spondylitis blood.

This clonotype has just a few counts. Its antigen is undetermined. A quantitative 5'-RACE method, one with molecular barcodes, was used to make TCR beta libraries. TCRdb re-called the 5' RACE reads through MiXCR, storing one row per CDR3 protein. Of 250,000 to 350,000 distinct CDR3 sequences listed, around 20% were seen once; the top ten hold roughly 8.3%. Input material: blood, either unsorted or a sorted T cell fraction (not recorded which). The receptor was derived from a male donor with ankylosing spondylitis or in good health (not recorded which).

The CDR3 is CSARGGLGETQYF. The CDR3 nucleotides read TGCAGTGCTAGAGGGGGACTTGGAGAGACCCAGTACTTC. The chain uses TRBV20-1 and TRBJ2-5, with a tentative D call TRBD2 (6 bases). Trimming left V 1 base short and J 4 bases short, with 10 bases between. The CDR3 contains 13 residues. The germline V gene encodes CDR1 DFQATT and CDR2 SNEGSKA (reference sequence).